This T cell receptor (beta chain) came from a study of blood T cells in healthy people across ages. The use of a sample-barcoded 5' primer and a J-beta primer mix characterized a second PCR of roughly 6 to 11 cycles. MiXCR, run by TCRdb on the 5' RACE reads, gives a single entry per CDR3 protein. This table has some 730,000 distinct CDR3 sequences, 22% appearing once. This sequence originates from a man between 65 and 85 years old in good health. Source material: blood.

This chain's CDR3 is CASSVAGETQYF. The CDR3 region has the DNA TGTGCCAGCAGCGTAGCTGGAGAGACCCAGTACTTC. This chain uses TRBV9 with TRBJ2-5; D is undetermined. This CDR3 comprises 12 residues. Per the germline V gene, CDR1 is SGDLS and CDR2 is YYNGEE. V was cut by 0 bases and J by 4 bases, with 4 bases left in between.